The 8 T cell receptor beta chains reported below all come from one sample, sequenced in a study of T-cell memory formation after mild COVID-19 (dated by TCRdb to about 2021). The library was made by 5' RACE. Sequencing relied on an Illumina NovaSeq 6000. TCRdb reprocessing: public reads trimmed at Q25 with fastp, clones called with MiXCR, in-frame beta chains kept. Every distinct CDR3 protein forms one entry, paired with its most common genes and DNA. This sample is represented by more than 110,000 distinct CDR3 sequences; 20% to 25% of them were singletons. The ten largest account for 24% of the sample. Sequencing was performed on PBMCs or a T cell subset sorted from them (not recorded which). The receptors come from an adult woman who had mild COVID-19 (a few samples of this study predate the infection). The sample titles of this study are shuffled in the database, so cell type and time point are left out; the donor was told from shared clones.

The V gene is TRBV20-1, the J gene TRBJ1-2, with 8 bases identical to TRBD1. Trimming at V came to 2 bases and at J to 6 bases, leaving 8 bases not matched to a gene. CDR3 length: 14 residues. Germline CDR1 DFQATT, CDR2 SNEGSKA (reference sequence). The CDR3 is CSARTTGELDGYTF. The CDR3 coding sequence is TGCAGTGCTAGAACGACAGGGGAGTTGGATGGCTACACCTTC.

The sample holds one count of this clonotype. A much larger clone differs by one base, so this may be a read error. The chain joins TRBV11-2 to TRBJ1-1; tentative D call: TRBD1 (5 bases). Germline CDR1 reads SGHAT; CDR2 reads FQNNGV. The CDR3 spans 15 residues. The CDR3 DNA is TGTGCCAGCAGCCCTCCGGGGGGAATGAACCCTGAAGCTTTCTTT. This codes for CASSPPGGMNPEAFF.

This CDR3 reads CASSSEIADTQYF. The DNA for the CDR3 is TGCGCCAGCAGCTCCGAGATAGCAGATACGCAGTATTTT. J is TRBJ2-3 and V is TRBV5-1; unclear D gene. Looked up from germline, CDR1 is SGHRS and CDR2 is YFSETQ. The CDR3 has 13 residues. V lost 3 bases and J lost 4, with 9 bases in between.

A few counts support this clonotype. The chain couples TRBV4-3 to TRBJ1-1; D is ambiguous. V was pared by 5 bases and J by 4 bases, with 11 bases between. Germline V gives CDR1 LGHNA, CDR2 YSLEER. This CDR3 is 13 amino acids long. The CDR3 protein is CASSDGFLTEAFF. In nucleotides, the CDR3 is TGCGCCAGCAGCGACGGCTTTCTCACTGAAGCTTTCTTT.

V is TRBV7-6 and J is TRBJ1-6; D perhaps matches TRBD1 (6 bases). Trimming shortened V by 1 base and J by 7 bases, and 8 bases separated the two germline ends. This CDR3 contains 14 residues. Germline V gene lookup returns CDR1 SGHVS and CDR2 FNYEAQ. CDR3 sequence (DNA): TGTGCCAGCAGCTTAGGCACAGGGAATTCACCCCTCCACTTT. Amino acid sequence: CASSLGTGNSPLHF.

The rearrangement links TRBV4-1 to TRBJ2-1; D remains ambiguous. V lost 1 base, J lost 0 bases, and 10 bases lay in between. This CDR3 contains 16 residues. In germline, CDR1 is MGHRA, CDR2 YSYEKL. The CDR3 DNA reads as TGCGCCAGCAGCCAAGCACAGTGGAGCTCCTACAATGAGCAGTTCTTC. Translated: CASSQAQWSSYNEQFF.

This clonotype was counted a few times. The chain recombines TRBV13 with TRBJ1-1; 8 nucleotides align to TRBD1. This CDR3 contains 13 residues. The junction had 5 bases not matched to a gene; V was cut back by 11 bases and J by 0 bases. Per germline, CDR1 PRHDT and CDR2 FYEKMQ (reference sequence). CDR3 nucleotide sequence: TGTGCCTCAGGGGGCCTAGTGAACACTGAAGCTTTCTTT. Translated, it gives CASGGLVNTEAFF.

The chain recombines TRBV4-1 with TRBJ2-7; D is undetermined. Germline V lookup: CDR1 MGHRA, CDR2 YSYEKL. V shed 0 bases and J shed 3 bases, with 15 bases lying between them. The CDR3 length is 16 residues. The CDR3 nucleotides are TGCGCCAGCAGCCAAGACCATTACTCCCGAAGCTACGAGCAGTACTTC. The encoded protein is CASSQDHYSRSYEQYF.